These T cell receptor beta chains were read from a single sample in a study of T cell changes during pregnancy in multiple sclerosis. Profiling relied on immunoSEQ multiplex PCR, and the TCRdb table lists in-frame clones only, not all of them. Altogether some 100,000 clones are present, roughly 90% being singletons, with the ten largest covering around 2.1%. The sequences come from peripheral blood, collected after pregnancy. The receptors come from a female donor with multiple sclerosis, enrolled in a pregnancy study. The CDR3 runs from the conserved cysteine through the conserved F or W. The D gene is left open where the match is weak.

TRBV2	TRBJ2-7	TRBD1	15	TGTGCCAGCAGTGAAGGGACAGGAATCTCCTACGAGCAGTACTTC	CASSEGTGISYEQYF
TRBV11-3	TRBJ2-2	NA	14	TGTGCCAGCAGCTTACTGGGGGGCACCGGGGAGCTGTTTTTT	CASSLLGGTGELFF
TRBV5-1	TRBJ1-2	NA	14	TGCGCCAGCAGCTTGTTCCCTCCCTCGGGGGGCTACACCTTC	CASSLFPPSGGYTF
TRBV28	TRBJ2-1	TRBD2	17	TGTGCCAGCACCATAGCGGGAGGGCCGAGCTCCTACAATGAGCAGTTCTTC	CASTIAGGPSSYNEQFF
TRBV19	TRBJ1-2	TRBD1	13	TGTGCCAGTTATAACGGGACAGCTAATGGCTACACCTTC	CASYNGTANGYTF
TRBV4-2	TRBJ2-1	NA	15	TGTGCCAGCAGCCAAGAGGGACTGGAGTACAATGAGCAGTTCTTC	CASSQEGLEYNEQFF
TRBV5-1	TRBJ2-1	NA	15	TGCGCCAGCACTCCGCGGATGAGCTCCTACAATGAGCAGTTCTTC	CASTPRMSSYNEQFF
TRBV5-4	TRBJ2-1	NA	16	TGTGCCAGCAGCCCGGCGGTAGCGCGATCCTACAATGAGCAGTTCTTC	CASSPAVARSYNEQFF
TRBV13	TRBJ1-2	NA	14	TGTGCCAGCAGCTTAGGAGGAGGGTTTGGCGGCTACACCTTC	CASSLGGGFGGYTF
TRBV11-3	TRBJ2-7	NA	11	TGTGCCAGCAGCTCCAGCTACGAGCAGTACTTC	CASSSSYEQYF
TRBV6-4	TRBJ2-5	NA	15	TGTGCCAGCAGTGAAGGTGGCGGGACCAAAGAGACCCAGTACTTC	CASSEGGGTKETQYF
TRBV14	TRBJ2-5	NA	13	TGTGCCAGCAGCCAGACCGTCCAGGGGACCCAGTACTTC	CASSQTVQGTQYF